A single sample is the source of the 21 T cell receptor beta chains below, sequenced in a study of T cell repertoires in cytomegalovirus infection. TCRdb fed the reads into MiXCR, producing one record per CDR3 protein. The top ten clones hold around 13% of a sample with about 310,000 distinct CDR3 sequences, 17% of them seen once. The sample was PBMCs. The receptor source for this set is a human donor in good health (CMV status not recorded). Some clones in this sample may be carry-over from other donors' samples.

This clonotype has ten or more counts. The chain carries TRBV7-2 and TRBJ1-3; D is undetermined. V was shortened by 4 bases and J by 0 bases, with 10 bases between the two germline ends. CDR1 is SGHTA and CDR2 is FQGNSA in the germline V gene. The CDR3 has 15 residues. The CDR3 protein is CASSYMDFSGNTIYF. As DNA, the CDR3 is TGTGCCAGCAGCTACATGGATTTCTCTGGAAACACCATATATTTT.

J is TRBJ2-7 and V is TRBV28, with 7 bases matching TRBD1. Per the germline V gene, CDR1 is MDHEN and CDR2 is SYDVKM. J gave up 3 bases and V 9 bases, and 2 bases lay outside the gene matches. The CDR3 runs 11 residues. CDR3 sequence: CASQGVYEQYF. CDR3 in DNA: TGTGCCAGTCAGGGGGTCTACGAGCAGTACTTC. The whole variable domain, remainder taken from reference TRBV28 and TRBJ2-7, is DVKVTQSSRYLVKRTGEKVFLECVQDMDHENMFWYRQDPGLGLRLIYFSYDVKMKEKGDIPEGYSVSREKKERFSLILESASTNQTSMYLCASQGVYEQYFGPGTRLTVT.

This chain links TRBV20-1 with TRBJ2-7; TRBD1 might be the D (5 bases). Trimming shortened V by 6 bases and J by 6 bases, and 12 bases separated the two germline ends. This CDR3 spans 11 amino acids. Germline CDR1 is DFQATT and CDR2 is SNEGSKA (reference sequence). The CDR3 DNA is TGCAGTGCCCTGCCTCAGGGCGAGCAGTACTTC. This translates into CSALPQGEQYF.

This clonotype occurred many times. This rearrangement joins TRBV7-9 to TRBJ1-3; tentatively, D is TRBD1 (5 bases). The CDR3 runs to 14 residues. The germline V and J ends were trimmed by 8 bases and 0 bases, with 11 bases remaining between them. CDR1 SEHNR and CDR2 FQNEAQ come from the germline V gene (reference sequence). The CDR3 DNA reads as TGTGCCAGCGTCAGAGGGGACTCTGGAAACACCATATATTTT. Translation gives CASVRGDSGNTIYF.

V usage is TRBV20-1 and J usage is TRBJ2-7; tentative D call: TRBD1 (5 bases). V lost 3 bases, J lost 6 bases, and 18 bases lay in between. CDR3 length: 14 residues. Per the germline V gene, CDR1 is DFQATT and CDR2 is SNEGSKA (reference sequence). CDR3 sequence: CSASFSRVGSEQYF. In DNA, the CDR3 is TGCAGTGCTAGTTTTAGCAGGGTGGGTAGCGAGCAGTACTTC.

Ten or more counts support this clonotype. The chain carries TRBV7-2 and TRBJ1-1, with D unresolved. Trimming removed 1 base at V and 4 bases at J, with 19 bases between. The CDR3 contains 17 residues. Germline V lookup: CDR1 SGHTA, CDR2 FQGNSA. This CDR3 is CASSLDGFGVIATEAFF. The CDR3 DNA is TGTGCCAGCAGCTTAGACGGATTCGGGGTCATAGCCACTGAAGCTTTCTTT.

Ten or more counts support this clonotype. The genes are TRBV10-3 and TRBJ1-5; a weak D match, TRBD1 (5 bases). V lost 3 bases to trimming and J lost 5 bases, with 20 bases between them. CDR3 length: 17 amino acids. Germline V gene data show CDR1 as ENHRY and CDR2 as SYGVKD. The CDR3 reads CAISDPSSRASYQPQHF. CDR3 DNA sequence: TGTGCCATCAGTGACCCCTCTTCCAGGGCCTCTTATCAGCCCCAGCATTTT.

The chain has TRBV24-1 and TRBJ2-2; either TRBD1 or TRBD2 may supply D (5 bases each). CDR1 KGHDR and CDR2 SFDVKD come from the germline V gene. The V end lost 3 bases, the J end lost 7 bases, and 8 bases lay between the germline ends. The length of the CDR3 is 13 residues. Written as DNA, the CDR3 is TGTGCCACCAGTGATCGAGGGGACGGGGAGCTGTTTTTT. As protein: CATSDRGDGELFF.

The chain carries TRBV5-1 and TRBJ1-2; 7 bases agree with TRBD1. The CDR3 has 14 residues. Germline V CDR1 and CDR2: SGHRS, YFSETQ. J lost 4 bases, V lost 1 base, and 4 bases had no gene match. The CDR3 spells CASSLTGAGYGYTF. CDR3 nucleotides: TGCGCCAGCAGCTTGACAGGGGCCGGCTATGGCTACACCTTC.

This clonotype has a single count. The rearrangement uses TRBV6-5 and TRBJ2-1; TRBD2 matches 16 bases. The J call is in doubt because the DNA end fits TRBJ2-7 better. Per germline, CDR1 MNHEY and CDR2 SVGAGI. The CDR3 sequence is 17 residues long. CDR3 coding DNA: TGTGCCAGCACCCCCCATCCCGGGACTAGCGGGGGGGGTGAGCAGTACTTC. Translation gives CASTPHPGTSGGGEQYF.

This clonotype has a handful of counts. The chain recombines TRBV5-5 with TRBJ1-1, with TRBD1 matching 8 bases. CDR3 length: 16 residues. J lost 5 bases, V lost 1 base, and 10 bases had no gene match. The germline V gene has CDR1 SGHKS and CDR2 YYEKEE (reference sequence). The CDR3 DNA is TGTGCCAGCAGCTTGTCCTTAGACAGGGGAGGAACTGAAGCTTTCTTT. It translates to CASSLSLDRGGTEAFF. Full variable domain (rest looked up from reference TRBV5-5 and TRBJ1-1): DAGVTQSPTHLIKTRGQQVTLRCSPISGHKSVSWYQQVLGQGPQFIFQYYEKEERGRGNFPDRFSARQFPNYSSELNVNALLLGDSALYLCASSLSLDRGGTEAFFGQGTRLTVV.

The chain is built from TRBV6-2 or TRBV6-3 and TRBJ1-6, with 7 bases lining up with TRBD1. Germline-derived CDR1 and CDR2 are MNHEY and SVGEGT. V shed 6 bases, J shed 3 bases, and the junction held 14 bases outside the gene matches. The length of the CDR3 is 18 residues. CDR3 loop: CASRPGQWKSLYNSPLHF. For the CDR3, the DNA is TGTGCCAGCAGGCCGGGACAGTGGAAGTCTCTCTATAATTCACCCCTCCACTTT.

This clonotype occurred a few times. The chain combines TRBV20-1 with TRBJ2-7; D is undetermined. This CDR3 region has 13 residues. V gave up 1 base and J gave up 5 bases, with 12 bases separating them. Germline CDR1 reads DFQATT; CDR2 reads SNEGSKA (reference sequence). Here the CDR3 DNA reads TGCAGTGCTAGAGTGGATTATGGTGACGAGCAGTACTTC. This encodes CSARVDYGDEQYF.

This clonotype was recorded many times. The genes are TRBV7-2 and TRBJ1-6; D not resolved. This CDR3 has 14 amino acids. Per the germline V gene, CDR1 is SGHTA and CDR2 is FQGNSA. V was pared by 2 bases and J by 2 bases, with 4 bases between. As DNA, the CDR3 is TGTGCCAGCAGCTTAAGTCCCTATAATTCACCCCTCCACTTT. Translating gives CASSLSPYNSPLHF.

The genes are TRBV7-3 and TRBJ2-7; 8 positions match TRBD1. The CDR3 has 15 amino acids. Germline V gene data show CDR1 as SGHTA and CDR2 as FQGTGA. With 0 bases clipped from V and 2 bases from J, the junction kept 3 bases outside the gene matches. CDR3: CASSLTGQETYEQYF. Written as DNA, the CDR3 is TGTGCCAGCAGCTTAACGGGACAGGAGACCTACGAGCAGTACTTC.

This chain uses TRBV28 with TRBJ1-2, with a tentative D call TRBD1 (5 bases). Trimming took off 5 bases at V and 2 bases at J, with 15 bases between the two ends. This CDR3 is built from 15 residues. Per the germline V gene, CDR1 is MDHEN and CDR2 is SYDVKM. CDR3 residues: CASSLYGTLNYGYTF. CDR3 sequence (DNA): TGTGCCAGCAGTCTGTATGGGACTCTCAACTATGGCTACACCTTC.

This clonotype has only a few counts. The rearrangement joins TRBV20-1 to TRBJ2-1; a weak D match, TRBD1 (6 bases). The V and J ends lost 3 bases and 5 bases respectively, with 14 bases between them. The V gene's germline CDR1 is DFQATT and CDR2 SNEGSKA (reference sequence). This CDR3 is built from 14 residues. This CDR3 reads CSARAGASNNEQFF. Written as DNA, the CDR3 is TGCAGTGCTAGGGCAGGGGCGTCGAACAATGAGCAGTTCTTC.

This clonotype was seen many times. V usage is TRBV7-8 and J usage is TRBJ2-5; TRBD2 agrees at 9 bases. After removal of 2 bases from V and 5 bases from J, the junction contained 6 bases not matched to a gene. CDR3 size: 15 residues. Germline V lookup: CDR1 SGHVS, CDR2 FQNEAQ. As DNA, the CDR3 is TGTGCCAGCAGCTTACCCGCCGCGGGAGGGGAGACCCAGTACTTC. As protein: CASSLPAAGGETQYF.

Only a few counts were recorded for this clonotype. The chain couples TRBV20-1 to TRBJ2-3; D perhaps matches TRBD2 (6 bases). This CDR3 has 15 residues. V was pared by 0 bases and J by 5 bases, with 15 bases between. Per germline, CDR1 DFQATT and CDR2 SNEGSKA (reference sequence). CDR3 DNA sequence: TGCAGTGCTAGAGACCCGGGGAGGAATTTAGATACGCAGTATTTT. The encoded protein is CSARDPGRNLDTQYF.

The chain carries TRBV4-3 and TRBJ2-3; the match to TRBD2 covers 8 bases. This CDR3 contains 18 residues. Unmatched junction bases numbered 9, after V lost 1 base and J lost 0 bases. The germline gives CDR1 LGHNA, CDR2 YSLEER. CDR3 residues: CASSQGIPGGLSTDTQYF. In DNA form, the CDR3 reads TGCGCCAGCAGCCAAGGCATTCCGGGGGGGCTGAGCACAGATACGCAGTATTTT.

The chain is built from TRBV5-4 and TRBJ1-2; TRBD1 is a possible D gene (5 bases). V was cut by 4 bases and J by 4 bases, with 17 bases left in between. The germline gives CDR1 SGHNT, CDR2 YYREEE (reference sequence). The CDR3 length is 15 residues. CDR3 amino acids: CASSAEPGRGYGYTF. As DNA, the CDR3 is TGTGCCAGCAGCGCGGAACCGGGACGGGGCTATGGCTACACCTTC.